The 4 T cell receptor beta chains below come from one sample, sequenced in a study of control samples from healthy donors and cancer patients. Produced via immunoSEQ multiplex PCR; TCRdb's table is partial and in-frame only. The sample comprises about 200,000 clones, about 91% of which are singletons, and 1.8% rests with the top ten. The sample was blood. Receptors originate from a man aged 30 to 39 in good health.

The V and J genes are TRBV7-2 and TRBJ1-1; tentative D call: TRBD1 (5 bases). This CDR3 region has 14 residues. Trimming removed 3 bases at V and 1 base at J, with 9 bases between. Germline V gene lookup returns CDR1 SGHTA and CDR2 FQGNSA. The CDR3 nucleotides read TGTGCCAGCAGCTTTTTGGGGCCGAACACTGAAGCTTTCTTT. It yields the protein CASSFLGPNTEAFF.

The CDR3 coding sequence is TGTGCCAGCAGTTTGGCCGGGACAGGGGGCATTCAGCCCCAGCATTTT. Its translation: CASSLAGTGGIQPQHF. This rearrangement joins TRBV28 to TRBJ1-5; 12 bases are a match to TRBD1. V shed 3 bases and J 6 bases; nucleotides not matched to a gene: 6. This CDR3 has 16 amino acids. The germline CDR1 and CDR2 sequences are MDHEN and SYDVKM.

The V and J genes are TRBV6-1 and TRBJ1-4; D ambiguous. The CDR3 extends over 15 amino acids. Looked up from germline, CDR1 is MNHNS and CDR2 is SASEGT. Between the trimmed V and J ends, which lost 0 bases and 3 bases, there was a span of 8 bases. CDR3 DNA: TGTGCCAGCAGTGAAGCGACCCTAGCTAATGAAAAACTGTTTTTT. This gives the protein CASSEATLANEKLFF.

The chain links TRBV12-5 to TRBJ1-1, with 10 bases matching TRBD1. V lost 6 bases to trimming and J lost 0 bases; unmatched junction nucleotides: 4. From germline, CDR1 is LGHNT and CDR2 FRNRAP. CDR3 size: 15 residues. CDR3 in DNA: TGTGCTAGTGGACGAGACAGGGGGCTGAACACTGAAGCTTTCTTT. Residues: CASGRDRGLNTEAFF. Drawing the rest from reference TRBV12-5 and TRBJ1-1, the complete variable domain is DARVTQTPRHKVTEMGQEVTMRCQPILGHNTVFWYRQTMMQGLELLAYFRNRAPLDDSGMPKDRFSAEMPDATLATLKIQPSEPRDSAVYFCASGRDRGLNTEAFFGQGTRLTVV.